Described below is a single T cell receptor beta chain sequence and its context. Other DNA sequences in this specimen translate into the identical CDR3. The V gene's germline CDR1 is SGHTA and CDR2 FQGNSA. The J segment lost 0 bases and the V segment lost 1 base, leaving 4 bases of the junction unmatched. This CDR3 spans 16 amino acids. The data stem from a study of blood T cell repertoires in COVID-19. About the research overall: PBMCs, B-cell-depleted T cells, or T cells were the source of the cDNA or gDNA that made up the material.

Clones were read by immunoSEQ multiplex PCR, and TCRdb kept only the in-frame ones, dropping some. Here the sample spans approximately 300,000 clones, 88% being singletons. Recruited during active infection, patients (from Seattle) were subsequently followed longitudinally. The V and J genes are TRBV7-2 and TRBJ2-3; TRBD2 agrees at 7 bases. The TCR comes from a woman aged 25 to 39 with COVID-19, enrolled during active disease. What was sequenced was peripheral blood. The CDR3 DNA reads TGTGCCAGCAGCTTAGTGCCTAGCGGTAGCACAGATACGCAGTATTTT. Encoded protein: CASSLVPSGSTDTQYF.